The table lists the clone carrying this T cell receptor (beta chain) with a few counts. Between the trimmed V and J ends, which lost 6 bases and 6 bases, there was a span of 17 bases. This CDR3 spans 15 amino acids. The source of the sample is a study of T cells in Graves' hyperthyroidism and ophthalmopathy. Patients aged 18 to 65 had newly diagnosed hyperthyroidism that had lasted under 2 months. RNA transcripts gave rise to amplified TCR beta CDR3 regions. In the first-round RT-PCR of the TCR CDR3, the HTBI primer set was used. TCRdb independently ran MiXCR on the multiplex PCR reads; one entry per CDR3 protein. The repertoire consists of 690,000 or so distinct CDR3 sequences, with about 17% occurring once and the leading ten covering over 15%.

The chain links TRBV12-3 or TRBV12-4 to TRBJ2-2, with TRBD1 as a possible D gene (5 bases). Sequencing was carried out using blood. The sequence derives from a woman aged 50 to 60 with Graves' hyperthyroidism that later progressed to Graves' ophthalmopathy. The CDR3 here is CASSLQVARAGELFF. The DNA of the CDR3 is TGTGCCAGCAGCCTACAGGTGGCCAGGGCCGGGGAGCTGTTTTTT.